The rows below give T cell receptor beta chains drawn from one sample of a study of T cells after yellow fever vaccination. From the 5' RACE reads, TCRdb called clonotypes with MiXCR, one entry per CDR3 protein. The sample contains under 300,000 distinct CDR3 sequences, 6.5% to 7.5% of which appear only once. The source was CD4+ T cells sorted from PBMCs, collected on the day of the yellow fever booster vaccination. These receptors originate from a young man who received the YFV17D yellow fever vaccine. Both conserved end residues are part of each CDR3. Fields, in order: D gene, clone size, J gene, V gene, CDR3 protein, CDR3 DNA. The D gene is left open where the match is weak. A row's size may be missing; if present it is once, few, many or a size class.

>NA|many|TRBJ1-1|TRBV12-3/TRBV12-4
CASSTRVRAGVNTEAFF
TGTGCCAGCAGTACCCGGGTGAGGGCAGGGGTGAACACTGAAGCTTTCTTT
>NA|NA|TRBJ2-3|TRBV20-1
CCARDRLDQFTDTQYF
TGCTGTGCTAGAGACCGTCTAGACCAATTCACAGATACGCAGTATTTT
>NA|many|TRBJ1-2|TRBV7-2
CASSALQWGQGYTF
TGTGCCAGCAGCGCACTACAGTGGGGGCAAGGCTACACCTTC
>NA|few|TRBJ2-3|TRBV25-1
CASTLGSTDTQYF
TGTGCCAGCACACTAGGGTCGACAGATACGCAGTATTTT
>TRBD1|many|TRBJ2-5|TRBV7-2
CASTSRPRGQGTQYF
TGTGCCAGCACTTCCCGACCTAGGGGGCAGGGGACCCAGTACTTC
>NA|few|TRBJ2-1|TRBV28
CASGDGAPHNEQFF
TGTGCCAGCGGGGACGGGGCTCCACACAATGAGCAGTTCTTC
>TRBD1|few|TRBJ2-1|TRBV20-1
CSARVGGTGKGNEQFF
TGCAGTGCTAGAGTGGGAGGGACAGGGAAGGGAAATGAGCAGTTCTTC
>NA|few|TRBJ2-5|TRBV9
CASSVGQGGQAFQETQYF
TGTGCCAGCAGCGTAGGTCAGGGAGGACAGGCCTTCCAAGAGACCCAGTACTTC
>NA|many|TRBJ2-1|TRBV5-1
CASSLDDRNYNEQFF
TGCGCCAGCAGCTTAGACGATAGAAACTACAATGAGCAGTTCTTC
>NA|few|TRBJ2-1|TRBV19
CASKVVRGGNEQFF
TGTGCCAGTAAGGTGGTGCGTGGGGGAAATGAGCAGTTCTTC